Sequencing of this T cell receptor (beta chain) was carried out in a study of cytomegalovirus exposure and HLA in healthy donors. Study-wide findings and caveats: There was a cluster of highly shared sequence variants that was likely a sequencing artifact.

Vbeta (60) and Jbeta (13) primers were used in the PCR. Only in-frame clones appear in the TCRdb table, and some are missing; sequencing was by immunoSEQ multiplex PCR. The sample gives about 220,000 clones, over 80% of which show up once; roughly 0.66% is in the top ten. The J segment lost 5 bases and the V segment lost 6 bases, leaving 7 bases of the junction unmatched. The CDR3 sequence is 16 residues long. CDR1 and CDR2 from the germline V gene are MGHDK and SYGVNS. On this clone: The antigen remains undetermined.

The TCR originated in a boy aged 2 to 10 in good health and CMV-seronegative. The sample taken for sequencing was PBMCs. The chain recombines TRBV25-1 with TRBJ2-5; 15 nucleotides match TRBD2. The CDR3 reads CASSMGLAGGMETQYF. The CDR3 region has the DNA TGTGCCAGCAGCATGGGACTAGCGGGAGGTATGGAGACCCAGTACTTC.